A selection of T cell receptor beta chains follows, all from one sample in a study of shared clonotypes between healthy human individuals. Generated by immunoSEQ multiplex PCR, the TCRdb table keeps only in-frame clones and is missing some. Of over 2 million clones listed, 95% were seen once; the top ten hold 0.13%. The sequenced sample consisted of naive CD4+ T cells sorted from blood. Receptors originate from a young man in good health. Both conserved end residues are trimmed from each CDR3. A D gene is named only where the DNA matches it firmly. Some rows have no size entry. The others give once, few or many, or a class for an expanded clone.

d_gene	abundance	j_gene	v_gene	CDR3aa
-	-	TRBJ1-2	TRBV5-1	ASSLFAGEDYGYT
-	once	TRBJ1-4	TRBV6-6	ASSYSTAVEKLF
-	-	TRBJ2-7	TRBV18	ASSPVEVSYFSYEQY
TRBD1	-	TRBJ2-3	TRBV4-1	ASSLQGAGTDTQY
TRBD2	once	TRBJ2-1	TRBV10-3	AITTSNGDEQF
-	-	TRBJ2-3	TRBV5-1	ASSPGGTSTDTQY
-	-	TRBJ2-7	TRBV7-2	ASSLEGGKAYEQY
-	-	TRBJ2-7	TRBV10-3	AISERTAGLEQY
-	-	TRBJ2-7	TRBV7-2	ASSPRVSYEQY
-	-	TRBJ1-2	TRBV6-6	ASRPTVLQEGYT
-	-	TRBJ1-2	TRBV10-3	AISEDRLVGYT
TRBD1	-	TRBJ1-1	TRBV11-2	ASSFRDRGPTEAF
-	-	TRBJ2-3	TRBV7-9	ASSLVGDTQY
-	-	TRBJ2-7	TRBV6-5	ASSYRSASSYEQY
-	once	TRBJ1-2	TRBV30	AWSPQVSYGYT
-	-	TRBJ2-2	TRBV11-1	ASSLGWTATGELF
TRBD1	-	TRBJ2-1	TRBV7-2	ASSSTGQGSEQF
TRBD1	-	TRBJ2-7	TRBV5-5	ASSTQGAREQY
TRBD1	-	TRBJ1-1	TRBV19	ASSTLRQGSMNTEAF
TRBD2	-	TRBJ2-7	TRBV11-2	ASSLEGAELAGGPFYEQY
TRBD1	-	TRBJ2-7	TRBV6-5	ASRSPGTGAGEQY
TRBD1	once	TRBJ1-2	TRBV19	ASSGSGTGGTNYGYT
-	-	TRBJ2-3	TRBV5-1	ASSLEGGIADTQY
-	-	TRBJ1-1	TRBV6-5	ASSRTLGTEAF
-	-	TRBJ2-7	TRBV6-1	ASSEQVEQY
-	-	TRBJ1-4	TRBV28	ASSYGGTNNEKLF
-	-	TRBJ2-3	TRBV9	ASSVGGGDTQY
TRBD2	-	TRBJ2-5	TRBV4-2	ASSQGPSGGAVETQY
-	-	TRBJ1-5	TRBV6-6	ASSPRGGPIWQPQH
-	-	TRBJ1-5	TRBV6-4	ASSDRAEGGKTQPQH
TRBD1	-	TRBJ2-7	TRBV5-6	ASSPLTGWGEQY
-	once	TRBJ1-4	TRBV6-1	ASSEAIWGSANEKLF
-	-	TRBJ1-3	TRBV5-1	ASSEGGTGNTIY
-	-	TRBJ1-1	TRBV7-9	ASSARRGRNTEAF
TRBD2	-	TRBJ2-5	TRBV4-3	ASSHQLAGGETQY
-	-	TRBJ2-1	TRBV6-5	ASGRGAYNEQF
-	once	TRBJ2-5	TRBV10-3	ATGGTGETQY
TRBD1	-	TRBJ1-1	TRBV5-6	ASSLGQGGTEAF
-	-	TRBJ2-7	TRBV5-6	ASSLTGFGSYEQY
TRBD1	once	TRBJ2-5	TRBV5-8	ASSLGRGPQETQY
-	once	TRBJ2-3	TRBV9	ASSVRVGAGADTQY
-	-	TRBJ2-2	TRBV5-1	ASRADRNTGELF
TRBD2	-	TRBJ2-3	TRBV2	ASSEERGAGDTQY
TRBD1	-	TRBJ2-7	TRBV12-5	ASGPHTPGQGAYEQY
-	-	TRBJ1-2	TRBV19	ASRGSAGNYGYT
TRBD2	-	TRBJ2-2	TRBV30	AWSVASGRAGGELF
TRBD1	once	TRBJ1-6	TRBV5-4	ASSLTGGVRNSPLH
-	-	TRBJ2-2	TRBV7-3	ASSSQEGGELF
TRBD1	-	TRBJ1-1	TRBV7-8	ASSWDSNTEAF
-	-	TRBJ1-5	TRBV6-1	ASSGTANQPQH
-	once	TRBJ2-5	TRBV19	ASSTPSRGETQY
TRBD1	-	TRBJ2-3	TRBV6-5	ASSYSRGRTDTQY
-	-	TRBJ1-6	TRBV6-1	ASRSDYNSPLH